These T cell receptor beta chains were read from a single sample in a study of blood T cell repertoires in COVID-19. Profiled with immunoSEQ multiplex PCR; TCRdb holds only in-frame clones, not every one. The sample carries a few hundred thousand clones, roughly 87% recorded once. Sequenced: PBMCs or T cells enriched from blood (not recorded which). These receptor sequences come from a young woman who had recovered from COVID-19. The conserved cysteine and the conserved F or W are not part of the CDR3 here. The D gene is left open where the match is weak.

>TRBV4-1|TRBD2|TRBJ2-7
ASSQAVTSGGPSYEQY
>TRBV13|TRBD2|TRBJ2-3
ASSLGLTSDTDTQY
>TRBV11-2|TRBD2|TRBJ2-1
ASSLGEGGYNEQF
>TRBV4-3|NA|TRBJ2-7
ASSQGGDLGPLSYEQY
>TRBV9|NA|TRBJ1-3
ASSVEMQGTAGNTIY
>TRBV5-1|TRBD2|TRBJ2-5
ASSLWGRAGAETQY
>TRBV5-4|NA|TRBJ1-1
ASSLSRFNRVITEAF
>TRBV4-2|NA|TRBJ1-6
ASSQEGGSYNSPLH
>TRBV27|TRBD2|TRBJ2-3
ASRSLTGGITDTQY
>TRBV6-6|TRBD2|TRBJ2-3
ASSYGGTSGGDTQY
>TRBV24-1|TRBD2|TRBJ2-3
ATSTSGSLTDTQY
>TRBV6-2/TRBV6-3|TRBD1|TRBJ1-1
ASSTPGQGGTEAF
>TRBV5-1|NA|TRBJ2-7
ASSTSGQGPYEQY
>TRBV5-1|TRBD1|TRBJ1-2
ASSFGTGEFGYT
>TRBV28|NA|TRBJ2-1
ASGLLSRSNEQF
>TRBV10-3|TRBD1|TRBJ1-1
AISGWDRGFTEAF
>TRBV5-3|TRBD1|TRBJ1-6
ARSWVGTGEYNSPLH
>TRBV9|NA|TRBJ1-6
ASSVGRVGNSPLH
>TRBV4-3|NA|TRBJ1-4
ASSRQRREEGEKLF
>TRBV12-5|NA|TRBJ2-3
ASGPSTQGGGTDTQY